These 30 T cell receptor beta chains share one sample of origin, sequenced in a study of T cell clonality in common variable immunodeficiency. Measured with immunoSEQ multiplex PCR; TCRdb has only the in-frame clones, and not every one. The sample shows 30,000 to 40,000 clones, no singletons; the ten largest hold roughly 3%. The sequencing sample was made of peripheral blood mononuclear cells. The receptors originated from a person aged 18 to 75 in good health.

This clone appeared many times. The CDR3 region is CASSPGQIRDEAFF. The covered CDR3 bases are TGTGCCAGCAGCCCCGGCCAAATCAGGGATGAA. The V and J genes are TRBV7-3 and TRBJ1-1, with D maybe TRBD1 (5 bases). Sequencing ends 3 residues short of the CDR3 end; the germline J gene provides the rest. Trimming took off 5 bases at V and 7 bases at J, with 17 bases between the two ends. Germline V CDR1 and CDR2: SGHTA, FQGTGA. The CDR3 covers 14 residues.

This clone was detected ten times or more. Read data end 3 residues before the CDR3 end; the end is taken from the germline J gene. The chain has TRBV14 and TRBJ2-1; D is ambiguous. Trimming left V 1 base short and J 7 bases short, with 2 bases between. The CDR3 has 11 amino acids. Germline V gene lookup returns CDR1 SGHDN and CDR2 FVKESK. The part of the CDR3 DNA that was read is TGTGCCAGCAGCCAAGCAAATGAG. This encodes CASSQANE. The whole CDR3 sequence reads CASSQANEQFF.

This clone has just a few counts. The read finishes 3 residues shy of the CDR3 end, and the germline J gene is used to complete it. This sequence joins TRBV7-9 and TRBJ1-2; perhaps TRBD1 as D (6 bases). The CDR3 sequence is 11 residues long. The germline gives CDR1 SEHNR, CDR2 FQNEAQ (reference sequence). CDR3 region: CASGDNYDYTF. The sequenced CDR3 bases are TGTGCCAGCGGGGACAACTACGAC.

This clone was observed at least ten times. Read data end 3 residues before the CDR3 end; the end is taken from the germline J gene. This chain joins TRBV2 and TRBJ2-7; 7 nucleotides line up with TRBD2. J gave up 3 bases and V 7 bases, and 6 bases lay outside the gene matches. The CDR3 consists of 13 residues. Looked up from germline, CDR1 is SNHLY and CDR2 is FYNNEI. The sequenced CDR3 bases are TGTGCCAGCATGAGGGGCGGGGGCTACGAG. Translation: CASMRGGGYE. The whole CDR3 sequence reads CASMRGGGYEQYF. Full variable domain (remainder filled in from reference TRBV2 and TRBJ2-7): EPEVTQTPSHQVTQMGQEVILRCVPISNHLYFYWYRQILGQKVEFLVSFYNNEISEKSEIFDDQFSVERPDGSNFTLKIRSTKLEDSAMYFCASMRGGGYEQYFGPGTRLTVT.

This clone was found many times. The CDR3 end is not reached by the read, which stops 3 residues before it; the germline J gene fills it in. This chain joins TRBV2 and TRBJ1-5, with 8 nucleotides matching TRBD1. Germline values: CDR1 SNHLY, CDR2 FYNNEI. V dropped 6 bases and J dropped 6; count of bases not matched to a gene: 10. This CDR3 region has 15 residues. The CDR3 loop is CASRQQGEYGQPQHF. The part of the CDR3 DNA that was read is TGTGCCAGCAGGCAACAGGGGGAGTATGGTCAGCCC.

This clone was detected ten times or more. The sample carries other DNA sequences with the same CDR3. CDR3 DNA (partial): TGTGCCAGCAGCCTCAACACCGGGGAG. This translates into CASSLNTGE. The full CDR3 is CASSLNTGELFF. This chain uses TRBV11-2 with TRBJ2-2; D remains ambiguous. The missing CDR3 end, 3 residues past where the read stops, is filled in from the germline J gene. Looked up from germline, CDR1 is SGHAT and CDR2 is FQNNGV. V lost 5 bases to trimming and J lost 2 bases, with 3 bases between them. This CDR3 is built from 12 residues.

This clone was counted ten times or more. The sequence runs out 3 residues before the end of the CDR3; the remainder is reconstructed from the germline J gene. The chain carries TRBV20-1 and TRBJ1-2; D not resolved. V was shortened by 3 bases and J by 2 bases, with 7 bases between the two germline ends. The V gene's germline CDR1 is DFQATT and CDR2 SNEGSKA (reference sequence). The CDR3 has 12 residues. The sequenced part of the CDR3 DNA is TGCAGTGCTAGTCGGCGGAACTATGGC. It encodes CSASRRNYG. In full, the CDR3 reads CSASRRNYGYTF.

In this sample, this clone turned up many times. The read comes to an end 3 residues before the CDR3 does, leaving the germline J gene to fill in the end. The J gene is TRBJ1-5, the V gene TRBV12-3 or TRBV12-4, with D unresolved. V gave up 3 bases and J gave up 8 bases, with 14 bases separating them. This CDR3 region has 14 residues. This CDR3 is CASSLAGGREPQHF. The covered CDR3 bases are TGTGCCAGCAGTTTGGCCGGAGGGCGCGAGCCC.

This clone was recorded at least ten times. The read falls 3 residues short of the CDR3 end, and the missing part is taken from the germline J gene. This sequence joins TRBV20-1 and TRBJ2-6; TRBD1 aligns across 9 bases. Germline V gene data show CDR1 as DFQATT and CDR2 as SNEGSKA (reference sequence). This CDR3 has 18 amino acids. Trimming took 2 bases from V and 1 from J; bases not matched to a gene: 9. CDR3 DNA (partial): TGCAGTGCTAGACCTGGGACAGGGATTGGGTCTGGGGCCAACGTC. Translating gives CSARPGTGIGSGANV. In full, the CDR3 reads CSARPGTGIGSGANVLTF.

The table lists this clone with many counts. The DNA ends 3 residues before the CDR3 does, and the rest of the CDR3 is filled in from the germline J gene. The J gene is TRBJ2-2, the V gene TRBV20-1; TRBD2 matches at 7 bases. V lost 7 bases to trimming and J lost 3 bases; unmatched junction nucleotides: 11. This CDR3 comprises 15 residues. Germline values: CDR1 DFQATT, CDR2 SNEGSKA (reference sequence). CDR3 in amino acids: CSVRKAGAYTGELFF. CDR3 DNA, as far as it was read: TGCAGTGTGCGTAAGGCGGGAGCGTACACCGGGGAG.

This clone was seen repeatedly, ten times or more. From the germline J gene comes the end of the CDR3, since the read stops 3 residues before it. The chain links TRBV29-1 to TRBJ2-7; D perhaps matches TRBD2 (6 bases). V shed 3 bases and J shed 4 bases, with 13 bases lying between them. The CDR3 consists of 13 residues. Germline V gene sequence: CDR1 SQVTM, CDR2 ANQGSEA. The DNA read from the CDR3 is TGCAGCGTTGAGATGGACTACCATTACGAG. Translated, it gives CSVEMDYHYE. The complete CDR3 reads CSVEMDYHYEQYF.

This clone was counted many times. Read data end 3 residues before the CDR3 end; the end is taken from the germline J gene. The J gene is TRBJ1-6, the V gene TRBV5-1; D is undetermined. V lost 2 bases, J lost 0 bases, and 9 bases lay in between. The CDR3 consists of 16 residues. CDR1 and CDR2 from the germline V gene are SGHRS and YFSETQ. The CDR3 sequence is CASSFGESSYNSPLHF. The CDR3 DNA, read in part, is TGCGCCAGCAGCTTCGGGGAAAGCTCCTATAATTCACCC.

This clone was seen many times. The DNA ends 3 residues before the CDR3 does, and the rest of the CDR3 is filled in from the germline J gene. This chain links TRBV10-3 with TRBJ1-2; 7 positions match TRBD1. Germline V gives CDR1 ENHRY, CDR2 SYGVKD. The V segment lost 6 bases and the J segment 3 bases; nucleotides outside the gene matches: 13. This CDR3 is 16 amino acids long. CDR3 protein: CAISSLRQGSDYGYTF. CDR3 bases read: TGTGCCATCAGCTCACTCCGACAGGGATCCGACTATGGC.

The sample holds many counts of this clone. The CDR3 end falls 3 residues outside the read, so it is completed with the germline J gene. This sequence joins TRBV5-1 and TRBJ2-5; 9 bases line up with TRBD1. CDR3 length: 15 residues. Germline values: CDR1 SGHRS, CDR2 YFSETQ. V dropped 6 bases and J dropped 2; count of bases not matched to a gene: 8. Incomplete CDR3 DNA: TGCGCCAGCACCCCCCGAGGGACAGGGCAAGAGACC. Amino acid sequence: CASTPRGTGQET. The complete CDR3 sequence is CASTPRGTGQETQYF.

This clone was observed many times. The read finishes 3 residues shy of the CDR3 end, and the germline J gene is used to complete it. The chain joins TRBV19 to TRBJ2-2; the match to TRBD2 covers 7 bases. V lost 6 bases to trimming and J lost 6 bases; unmatched junction nucleotides: 7. The CDR3 has 14 residues. Germline CDR1 and CDR2: LNHDA and SQIVND (reference sequence). CDR3 sequence reads: CASSSGLVPGELFF. CDR3 DNA (partial): TGTGCCAGTAGCTCCGGACTAGTGCCCGGGGAG. The full variable domain, rest sourced from reference TRBV19 and TRBJ2-2, is DGGITQSPKYLFRKEGQNVTLSCEQNLNHDAMYWYRQDPGQGLRLIYYSQIVNDFQKGDIAEGYSVSREKKESFPLTVTSAQKNPTAFYLCASSSGLVPGELFFGEGSRLTVL.

This clone came up many times. The read is 3 residues too short to cover the CDR3 end, so that end is filled in from the germline J gene. The V gene is TRBV18, the J gene TRBJ2-3; a possible D gene is TRBD2 (5 bases). The CDR3 has 12 residues. Between the trimmed V and J ends, which lost 5 bases and 4 bases, there was a span of 7 bases. CDR1 KGHSH and CDR2 LQKENI come from the germline V gene. The CDR3 here is CASSERADTQYF. Partial CDR3 DNA: TGTGCCAGCTCAGAGAGGGCAGATACG.

This clone was recorded at least ten times. The read ends 3 residues early relative to the CDR3; the germline J gene fills the gap. The gene calls are TRBV9 and TRBJ2-3; 8 bases are shared with TRBD1. J was trimmed by 5 bases and V by 3 bases; bases with no gene match: 5. Germline V gene data show CDR1 as SGDLS and CDR2 as YYNGEE. The CDR3 has 14 amino acids. The chain's CDR3 is CASSAGQGGDTQYF. The sequenced CDR3 bases are TGTGCCAGCAGCGCTGGACAGGGAGGAGATACG.

The table lists this clone with many counts. Read data end 3 residues before the CDR3 end; the end is taken from the germline J gene. This rearrangement joins TRBV9 to TRBJ1-1; 9 nucleotides align to TRBD1. V lost 4 bases and J lost 6; bases outside the gene matches: 16. This CDR3 contains 17 residues. Looked up from germline, CDR1 is SGDLS and CDR2 is YYNGEE. The sequenced part of the CDR3 DNA is TGTGCCAGCAGCCCAGGGACAGGGTTCGGGGGTTCGGCTGAA. Its translation: CASSPGTGFGGSAE. The full CDR3 sequence reads CASSPGTGFGGSAEAFF.

This clone came up many times. Coverage ceases 3 residues before the CDR3 finishes, and the germline J gene fills in the end. This chain joins TRBV11-2 and TRBJ2-5; a weak D match, TRBD1 (5 bases). The V end lost 5 bases, the J end lost 4 bases, and 17 bases lay between the germline ends. The CDR3 length is 15 residues. Germline CDR1 SGHAT, CDR2 FQNNGV. The CDR3 reads CASSPSQGISETQYF. The covered CDR3 bases are TGTGCCAGCAGCCCAAGCCAGGGAATTTCAGAGACC.

There are many counts of this clone. The sequenced fragment ends 3 residues before the CDR3 boundary, so the rest is inferred from the germline J gene. The chain recombines TRBV5-1 with TRBJ1-2, with D perhaps matching TRBD1 (5 bases). The V end lost 3 bases, the J end lost 1 base, and 7 bases lay between the germline ends. This CDR3 has 13 residues. CDR1 is SGHRS, CDR2 YFSETQ, per germline. Here the CDR3 reads CASSSDSNYGYTF. CDR3 bases read: TGCGCCAGCAGCTCCGACAGTAACTATGGC.

This clone occurred many times. The read ends 3 residues early relative to the CDR3; the germline J gene fills the gap. The chain has TRBV5-1 and TRBJ2-1; TRBD1 might be the D (6 bases). CDR3 length: 14 amino acids. Germline loops: CDR1 SGHRS, CDR2 YFSETQ. The germline V and J ends were trimmed by 3 bases and 4 bases, with 11 bases remaining between them. Partial CDR3 DNA: TGCGCCAGCAGCTACCCGGACAGTTACAATGAG. Translation: CASSYPDSYNE. The CDR3, in full, reads CASSYPDSYNEQFF.

This clone was seen repeatedly, ten times or more. The read terminates 3 residues ahead of where the CDR3 ends, so the germline J gene completes it. The genes are TRBV20-1 and TRBJ2-3; 10 positions match TRBD2. V gave up 3 bases and J gave up 5 bases; unmatched junction bases: 8. CDR3 size: 15 residues. In germline, CDR1 is DFQATT, CDR2 SNEGSKA (reference sequence). Partial CDR3 DNA: TGCAGTGCTAGGGCTGCTAGCGGGAGTAAAGATACG. Translated: CSARAASGSKDT. The whole CDR3 sequence reads CSARAASGSKDTQYF.

This clone has ten or more counts. The CDR3 extends 3 residues past the end of the read, so its final part is completed from the germline J gene. The gene calls are TRBV18 and TRBJ2-3, with 10 bases aligning to TRBD1. This CDR3 region has 15 residues. J gave up 8 bases and V 3 bases, and 8 bases lay outside the gene matches. Per the germline V gene, CDR1 is KGHSH and CDR2 is LQKENI. The covered CDR3 bases are TGTGCCAGCTCACCGGCCGGGACAGGGGAGTCTACG. The encoded protein is CASSPAGTGEST. The entire CDR3 protein is CASSPAGTGESTQYF.

As regards this clone: The read terminates 3 residues before the CDR3 end, so the remaining end is supplied by the germline J gene. The chain uses TRBV7-9 and TRBJ2-2; weak D call: TRBD1 (6 bases). CDR1 is SEHNR and CDR2 is FQNEAQ in the germline V gene (reference sequence). This CDR3 spans 15 amino acids. The CDR3 protein is CASSLRGHLNSPLFF. The covered CDR3 bases are TGTGCCAGCAGCTTAAGGGGACACCTTAATTCACCG.

This clone turned up a few times. The read ends 3 residues shy of where the CDR3 ends; the end is completed using the germline J gene. The V gene is TRBV5-1, the J gene TRBJ2-3; D is unclear. The CDR3 loop spans 15 amino acids. Germline CDR1 and CDR2: SGHRS and YFSETQ. The CDR3 protein is CASSLGQTENQPQYF. The covered CDR3 bases are TGCGCCAGCAGCTTAGGGCAGACCGAAAATCAGCCG.

This clone appeared many times. CDR3 in amino acids: CASRRTGISYEQYF. The CDR3 bases that were read are TGTGCCAGTAGGCGGACAGGAATCTCCTACGAG. The chain uses TRBV19 and TRBJ2-7, with 7 bases fitting TRBD1. The read is 3 residues too short to cover the CDR3 end, so that end is filled in from the germline J gene. CDR1 is LNHDA, CDR2 SQIVND, per germline (reference sequence). The CDR3 is made up of 14 amino acids. After removal of 6 bases from V and 0 bases from J, the junction contained 5 bases not matched to a gene. Full variable domain (missing parts from reference TRBV19 and TRBJ2-7): DGGITQSPKYLFRKEGQNVTLSCEQNLNHDAMYWYRQDPGQGLRLIYYSQIVNDFQKGDIAEGYSVSREKKESFPLTVTSAQKNPTAFYLCASRRTGISYEQYFGPGTRLTVT.

The CDR3 here is CASRSAVQDNEQFF. CDR3 bases read: TGTGCCAGCAGATCGGCCGTTCAGGACAATGAG. The rearrangement links TRBV2 to TRBJ2-1, with no clear D. The CDR3 extends 3 residues past the end of the read, so its final part is completed from the germline J gene. The CDR3 spans 14 residues. Trimming took off 6 bases at V and 5 bases at J, with 14 bases between the two ends. The germline V gene has CDR1 SNHLY and CDR2 FYNNEI.

This clone occurred many times. With the read ending 3 residues before the CDR3 end, the germline J gene is used to fill in that end. The chain links TRBV9 to TRBJ2-1, with TRBD2 identical over 10 bases. Germline assignment: CDR1 SGDLS and CDR2 YYNGEE. The CDR3 runs 17 residues. V shed 3 bases and J 6 bases; nucleotides not matched to a gene: 12. The sequenced part of the CDR3 DNA is TGTGCCAGCAGCGCCCACCTAAAACTAGCGGGGAGCAATGAG. It is translated as CASSAHLKLAGSNE. The whole CDR3 protein is CASSAHLKLAGSNEQFF. Based on the CDR3 plus reference TRBV9 and TRBJ2-1, the full variable domain is DSGVTQTPKHLITATGQRVTLRCSPRSGDLSVYWYQQSLDQGLQFLIQYYNGEERAKGNILERFSAQQFPDLHSELNLSSLELGDSALYFCASSAHLKLAGSNEQFFGPGTRLTVL.

This clone was picked up many times. Read coverage stops 3 residues before the CDR3 terminus; the germline J gene supplies the remainder. The J gene is TRBJ1-4, the V gene TRBV10-3; 10 nucleotides agree with TRBD1. V dropped 10 bases and J dropped 8; count of bases not matched to a gene: 4. The CDR3 totals 12 residues. Germline V CDR1 and CDR2: ENHRY, SYGVKD. The CDR3 spells CATGTGEEKLFF. The sequenced CDR3 bases are TGTGCCACAGGGACAGGGGAGGAAAAA.

This clone was picked up many times. The read comes to an end 3 residues before the CDR3 does, leaving the germline J gene to fill in the end. This chain links TRBV29-1 with TRBJ2-1, with 10 nucleotides matching TRBD2. The CDR3 has 15 residues. From germline, CDR1 is SQVTM and CDR2 ANQGSEA. V shed 6 bases, J shed 9 bases, and the junction held 14 bases outside the gene matches. The covered CDR3 bases are TGCAGCGTAGCTTGGGCTAGCGGGAGATTGAGTGAG. Its protein is CSVAWASGRLSE. The CDR3, in full, reads CSVAWASGRLSEQFF.